Following are 14 T cell receptor beta chains from one sample sequenced in a study of PD-1 blockade in classical Hodgkin lymphoma. Time point described: cycle 4 day 1 (C4D1), after 6 weeks of nivolumab. Each and every patient relapsed after autologous stem cell transplantation, and patients got differing brentuximab vedotin exposure. Assay: immunoSEQ multiplex PCR; the TCRdb copy retains only in-frame clones and omits some. Of about 47,000 clones listed, about 80% are singletons. The sequencing here drew on peripheral blood mononuclear cells (PBMCs), taken before the fourth cycle of nivolumab. These receptors all come from a human donor with classical Hodgkin lymphoma.

This chain connects TRBV7-2 to TRBJ1-1; D is unclear. The germline V gene encodes CDR1 SGHTA and CDR2 FQGNSA. The V and J ends lost 5 bases and 8 bases respectively, with 15 bases between them. This CDR3 comprises 13 residues. CDR3 in DNA: TGTGCCAGCAGCGCAAGACCGGGATACGAAGCTTTCTTT. It encodes CASSARPGYEAFF.

CDR3 amino acids: CSVEVHQSTSYNEQFF. The CDR3, as DNA: TGCAGCGTTGAAGTCCACCAGTCAACCTCCTACAATGAGCAGTTCTTC. The chain has TRBV29-1 and TRBJ2-1; no clear D. The CDR3 length is 16 residues. V dropped 1 base and J dropped 0 bases, with 13 bases sitting between them. CDR1 is SQVTM and CDR2 is ANQGSEA in the germline V gene.

The CDR3 sequence: CASSLEGQETQYF. As DNA, the CDR3 is TGCGCCAGCAGCTTGGAAGGTCAAGAGACCCAGTACTTC. The chain carries TRBV5-1 and TRBJ2-5; no definite D call. Deletions cut 0 bases from V and 2 bases from J, with 5 bases between. This CDR3 contains 13 residues. Germline V gene lookup returns CDR1 SGHRS and CDR2 YFSETQ.

The chain carries TRBV7-9 and TRBJ1-3; a possible D gene is TRBD1 (5 bases). CDR3 size: 15 residues. Between the trimmed V and J ends, which lost 3 bases and 2 bases, there was a span of 11 bases. Germline V gene lookup returns CDR1 SEHNR and CDR2 FQNEAQ (reference sequence). CDR3 nucleotides: TGTGCCAGCAGCTTCGGGACGGCCCCTGGAAACACCATATATTTT. It is translated as CASSFGTAPGNTIYF.

The chain has TRBV12-1 and TRBJ1-5. TRBV12-1 is marked as a pseudogene. The CDR3 loop spans 14 amino acids. This CDR3 is CASSFRAGSQPQHF. The CDR3 DNA reads TGTGCCAGCAGCTTTAGGGCAGGGAGTCAGCCCCAGCATTTT.

The chain couples TRBV19 to TRBJ2-6; 11 nucleotides match TRBD1. Germline trimming cut 5 bases from V and 0 bases from J; bases unmatched to any gene: 15. The CDR3 contains 21 residues. The V gene's germline CDR1 is LNHDA and CDR2 SQIVND (reference sequence). CDR3 sequence (DNA): TGTGCCAGTAGTGATGCCTACGCGAGGACAGGGGGCAGCTCTGGGGCCAACGTCCTGACTTTC. This sequence encodes CASSDAYARTGGSSGANVLTF. Filled out from reference TRBV19 and TRBJ2-6, the complete variable domain reads DGGITQSPKYLFRKEGQNVTLSCEQNLNHDAMYWYRQDPGQGLRLIYYSQIVNDFQKGDIAEGYSVSREKKESFPLTVTSAQKNPTAFYLCASSDAYARTGGSSGANVLTFGAGSRLTVL.

The chain is built from TRBV2 and TRBJ1-4; TRBD1 might be the D (5 bases). Germline values: CDR1 SNHLY, CDR2 FYNNEI. The ends were cut back, 3 bases at V and 8 bases at J, with 7 bases in the middle. The CDR3 runs 12 residues. The CDR3 sequence is CASSDRAEKLFF. The CDR3 nucleotides read TGTGCCAGCAGTGACAGGGCGGAAAAACTGTTTTTT.

The chain carries TRBV19 and TRBJ1-1; no definite D call. The CDR3 runs 14 residues. The V gene lost 7 bases and the J gene lost 0 bases, with 12 bases spanning the gap. The germline gives CDR1 LNHDA, CDR2 SQIVND (reference sequence). Here the CDR3 reads CASIDTGVNTEAFF. The DNA of the CDR3 is TGTGCCAGTATCGACACGGGTGTGAACACTGAAGCTTTCTTT.

This clone was observed a handful of times. The same CDR3 arises from other DNA sequences in this sample as well. The chain uses TRBV9 and TRBJ2-3; no firm D call. The germline V and J ends were trimmed by 0 bases and 4 bases, with 6 bases remaining between them. This CDR3 comprises 13 residues. CDR1 is SGDLS, CDR2 YYNGEE, per germline. The CDR3 DNA reads as TGTGCCAGCAGCGTAGGGTCACCAGATACGCAGTATTTT. Its protein is CASSVGSPDTQYF.

The chain couples TRBV28 to TRBJ1-6; TRBD1 is a possible D gene (5 bases). The CDR3 length is 19 residues. V lost 2 bases and J lost 0, with 17 bases in between. In germline, CDR1 is MDHEN, CDR2 SYDVKM. CDR3 DNA sequence: TGTGCCAGCAGTTTAATGGGGGTGGGGGTGAGCTCCTATAATTCACCCCTCCACTTT. Translated, it gives CASSLMGVGVSSYNSPLHF.

This clone was observed at least ten times. This chain links TRBV7-3 with TRBJ1-4, with D perhaps matching TRBD1 (5 bases). The CDR3 loop spans 17 amino acids. Germline V gene lookup returns CDR1 SGHTA and CDR2 FQGTGA. The V and J ends lost 5 bases and 0 bases respectively, with 16 bases between them. CDR3 bases: TGTGCCAGCAGCCCCCTCTTAGGGGCAGCAACTAATGAAAAACTGTTTTTT. It specifies CASSPLLGAATNEKLFF.

The rearrangement links TRBV19 to TRBJ2-3; D may be TRBD2 (5 bases). V was pared by 5 bases and J by 7 bases, with 16 bases between. Germline-derived CDR1 and CDR2 are LNHDA and SQIVND (reference sequence). The CDR3 extends over 14 amino acids. The CDR3 DNA sequence: TGTGCCAGTAGTTCTGATGCGTCGGGATATACGCAGTATTTT. This sequence encodes CASSSDASGYTQYF.

The chain combines TRBV27 with TRBJ1-2, with a possible D match to TRBD1 (6 bases). V was shortened by 5 bases and J by 7 bases, with 17 bases between the two germline ends. The CDR3 has 14 amino acids. Germline V gives CDR1 MNHEY, CDR2 SMNVEV (reference sequence). DNA of the CDR3: TGTGCCAGCAGTCCCCAACCCCGGACAGTTGGCTACACCTTC. Protein: CASSPQPRTVGYTF.

The J gene is TRBJ2-7, the V gene TRBV5-4, with 7 bases lining up with TRBD1. In germline, CDR1 is SGHNT, CDR2 YYREEE (reference sequence). The CDR3 contains 14 residues. V trimming: 4 bases; J trimming: 0 bases; junction bases outside the gene matches: 4. This CDR3 is CASSLDRRSYEQYF. The CDR3 nucleotides read TGTGCCAGCAGCCTGGACAGGCGCTCCTACGAGCAGTACTTC.